The T cell receptor beta chain under discussion was sequenced for a study of cytomegalovirus exposure and HLA in healthy donors (dated by TCRdb to between 2016 and 2019). About the study as a whole: An earlier analysis of 550 to 700 of the donors reported 250 to 300 Gb of sequence data and roughly 100 million unique TCR beta sequences from some 180 million T cells. Using immunosequencing, the study profiled T cell repertoires from fewer than 700 subjects and related those repertoires to cytomegalovirus serostatus. Every discovery cohort repertoire had been produced on one sequencing platform. Class I and class II HLA loci were covered by the typing at four-digit resolution. In a later analysis, previously published TCR beta repertoires from 550 to 750 donors were re-analyzed and high-resolution HLA genotyping was added so that TCR occurrence patterns could be studied. An earlier analysis of a few hundred of the donors applied high-throughput TCR beta sequencing to assess whether each TCR beta V gene segment acted as functional or pseudogenic. The number of typed donors differed by locus: roughly 629-640 for A, B, C, DRB1 and DQB1; 522 for DQA1; approximately 600 for DPA1; and some 450 for DPB1. Of the 300 to 450 genotyped donors, over 65% fell in the genetic ancestry cluster associated with self-reported Caucasian donors. About 300 gigabases of sequencing data and approximately 85 million unique TCR sequences were included in an early release covering under 650 HLA-typed donors. Rather than using new phenotypic data, the later analysis identified candidate immune exposures from TCR beta sequences and from how often those sequences occurred across donors. Among 300 to 450 genotyped donors of the cohort, an average of about 240,000 unique TCR beta nucleotide sequences were sequenced per donor, around 18% of them non-productive. Genome-wide SNP genotypes for about 65% of the roughly 700 donors were used in a later genetic analysis, which treated that subset as a discovery cohort. The study combined high-throughput TCR immunosequencing, statistical association of individual TCRs with disease status, and machine learning to predict cytomegalovirus infection status. A separate validation cohort of 100 to 150 different subjects was used in addition to the 666-subject first cohort. Because of strong linkage in the cohort, five DR-DQ haplotypes were treated as single units for association and clustering. Donor age, sex, ethnicity and CMV serostatus were collected together with the repertoire data. The study aimed to test whether cataloging public T cell receptors could reveal signatures of past pathogen exposure.

General conclusions and limits of the study: Some IMGT-functional V segments, including TRBV6-2 and TRBV6-3, could not be told apart with the 87-base-pair reads, so those segments were excluded. In both the original and validation cohorts, the classifier was reported to diagnose cytomegalovirus status with high specificity and sensitivity. Because some donors lacked HLA typing at each locus, the association tests relied only on the typed subset. A cluster of highly shared sequence variants was judged likely to represent a technical artifact of the sequencing pipeline. This cohort had only TCR beta chains sequenced, and the lack of alpha or paired-chain data limited which features could be detected. The study listed 164 TCR beta chains as associated with cytomegalovirus. In an earlier analysis of approximately 590 of the donors, most TCR beta V segments appeared in productive rearrangements about 87% or about 30% of the time, broadly matching IMGT annotations. In a later analysis, HLA-associated TCR beta chains were found to be more clonally expanded and to have lower generation probabilities than equally common non-associated chains. In a later analysis, the rate of TCR association differed among HLA loci, with DRB1 alleles having the most associated TCRs and HLA-C alleles having the fewest. Roughly uniform sequencing depth across donors was assumed in presence/absence analyses, although this assumption may not hold. Specific HLA alleles were associated with over 15,000 TCR beta sequences at a false discovery rate of 0.05 in a later analysis. A later analysis reported that several top co-occurrence clusters appeared linked to parvovirus B19, influenza, CMV and Epstein-Barr virus. A further reported finding was that TCR beta sequences accurately predicted the HLA-A and HLA-B alleles for most subjects in the first cohort. Most TCR sequences were seen in very few donors, while some public TCRs were found in many individuals. A later analysis found that most CMV-associated TCR beta chains appeared HLA-restricted, with HLA associations seemingly driven largely by CMV exposure. For the cohort, immune exposure information was limited to CMV serostatus. Correlated functional status among segregating V segments might reflect linkage disequilibrium, but an unknown experimental factor could not be ruled out. Some 16 rarely observed V segments, including chromosome 9 orphons, were excluded from the earlier analysis of approximately 500 of the donors because counts were too low. When HLA alleles, especially DR and DQ, strongly co-occurred, attributing TCR associations to individual alleles was difficult. According to the authors, the approach could potentially be generalized to other disease states and immunological phenotypes. A few of the identified cytomegalovirus-associated TCR beta chains were confirmed in vitro to be specific for cytomegalovirus antigens. Compared with the roughly 670-donor mean, donors in an Asian-associated ancestry cluster had fewer N-insertions in productive TCRs, according to a later genetic analysis. An association between a missense DCLRE1C variant and V-gene and J-gene trimming of TCR beta chains was found in a later genetic analysis and replicated in an independent cohort.

Library creation used the immunoSEQ multiplex PCR assay. A mixture of 60 forward primers for TCR Vbeta segments and 13 reverse primers for TCR Jbeta segments was used in the multiplex PCR. A multiplex PCR assay on genomic DNA amplified the CDR3 region of rearranged TCR beta genes. The amplified TCR beta libraries were sequenced on the Illumina HiSeq System as 87-base-pair reads. Per the authors' processing: A later analysis counted tens of millions of unique TCR beta chains across the 670 or so repertoires, and some 11 million of these chains were shared by at least two donors. A nearest-neighbor algorithm error-corrected the raw reads and collapsed the reads into unique sequences, merging closely related sequences to remove PCR and sequencing errors. CDR3 sequences were aligned to IMGT reference sequences to assign V, D and J gene segments. For a sequence to be retained, a match of at least six nucleotides to both a V gene segment and a J gene segment was required. Rearrangements were classified as productive when the CDR3 lacked stop codons and remained in frame with V and J, and all other rearrangements were classified as non-productive. CDR3 was defined by IMGT convention, running from the second conserved V-encoded cysteine to the conserved J-encoded phenylalanine. Sequences without an unambiguous match to a single V gene segment were excluded from the earlier analysis of a few hundred of the donors. In an earlier analysis of a few hundred of the donors, V segments were called functional above 56.7% productive rearrangements and were called segregating when the between-donor standard deviation exceeded 5%. A statistical classification framework was developed to diagnose cytomegalovirus status using the catalog of TCR beta chain sequences. A later analysis assigned V and J genes by comparing TCR nucleotide sequences with IMGT/GENE-DB human TR gene sequences. In a later analysis, CDR3 sequences and most-parsimonious VDJ recombination scenarios were assigned using the TCRdist pipeline. A later analysis defined each TCR beta chain by its CDR3 amino acid sequence plus V-gene family, and excluded reads lacking a unique V-gene family. In a later analysis, nearly 600 highly shared, low-generation-probability nucleotide sequences were removed to address suspected cross-contamination and a sequencing artifact. A later analysis calculated a clonal expansion index for each public chain from normalized within-repertoire ranks of inferred template counts. Generation probabilities in a later analysis came from a VDJ recombination model fitted to out-of-frame rearrangements, and those results were checked against IGoR. Hypergeometric tests were used in a later analysis to score TCR-TCR, TCR-HLA and TCR-CMV co-occurrence, with a repertoire-size bias correction applied to the TCR pairs. False discovery rates were estimated in a later analysis by permuting HLA or CMV assignments 20 times. In a later analysis, co-occurring TCRs were grouped using DBSCAN, and TCRdist sequence similarity was added for clustering within HLA-allele-positive subsets. Repertoires with fewer than 30,000 or more than 120,000 public chains, plus five repertoires with anomalous nucleotide sharing, were excluded from co-occurrence clustering. TCRdb obtained this table from immuneACCESS and retained in-frame rearrangements with V and J assigned. These tables miss some clones; where compared with another copy, unresolved V genes account for less than half of the shortfall, and the remainder is unexplained. The V and J calls and clone size were taken over from that table, and D and trimming were inferred from the DNA. The sample contains about 190,000 clones, around 73% of them found a single time. The leading ten clones occupy 2% to 2.5% of the sample.

About this clone itself: Its antigen is not yet known. No per-base quality is available; no much larger clone lies one base away.

The CDR3 holds 12 amino acids from the cysteine to the phenylalanine. Solely the CDR3 DNA is kept, with 36 bases framed from the first base. From the germline V gene (reference sequence), CDR1 is SEHNR and CDR2 is FQNEAQ. V is cut by 8 bases and J by 0 bases, and the space between the germline ends is 7 bases. In total, 600 or so healthy bone marrow donors made up the cohort. At the time of sampling, all cohort members were nominally healthy, though unrecorded immune exposures were likely present. The donor was CMV seropositive and belonged to the group of 250 to 350 seropositive cohort members. Each donor provided a peripheral blood sample, and peripheral blood mononuclear cells were used for TCR beta sequencing. Genomic DNA extraction from the blood cell samples was performed with the Qiagen DNeasy Blood Extraction Kit.

Material for sequencing was PBMCs. The chain uses TRBV7-9 and TRBJ1-2; tentative D gene TRBD1, with 5 bases matching. The source of this sequence is a woman under 40 in good health and CMV-seropositive. The CDR3 reads as follows: CASAGTNYGYTF. DNA sequence: TGTGCCAGCGCAGGGACTAACTATGGCTACACCTTC.